The clone carrying this T cell receptor (beta chain) has at least ten counts. The sample belongs to a study of human T cells and chemical hapten exposure. Described time point: healthy volunteer bleed at 6 weeks. From whole blood left unfractionated, total RNA was extracted. A single record per CDR3 protein comes from TCRdb applying MiXCR to the RACE reads. The repertoire includes 60,000 to 90,000 distinct CDR3 sequences, about 9.2% of them detected once, and around 1.7% sits in the top ten. The CDR3 consists of 17 residues. Trimming took 4 bases from V and 2 from J; bases not matched to a gene: 13. Germline loops: CDR1 SQVTM, CDR2 ANQGSEA.

Sequencing input: whole blood. The TCR originated in a female donor in good health. Some clones in this sample may be carry-over from other donors' samples. The rearrangement uses TRBV29-1 and TRBJ2-1; 8 bases align to TRBD1. The CDR3 DNA reads TGCAGCGTTGTCGACAGGGGTGGGTTTGGGGCCTACAATGAGCAGTTCTTC. This encodes CSVVDRGGFGAYNEQFF.